A selection of T cell receptor beta chains follows, all from one sample in a study of blood T cell repertoires in COVID-19. Method: immunoSEQ multiplex PCR; TCRdb's copy keeps in-frame clones and lacks some. There are around 340,000 clones in the sample; approximately 90% occur only once, and 3% to 4.5% lies in the top ten. The sample consisted of peripheral blood. All receptors derive from a woman aged 55-75 years with COVID-19, enrolled during active disease. The CDR3 runs from the conserved cysteine through the conserved F or W. The order of the fields is CDR3 protein, CDR3 DNA, clone size, V gene, J gene, D gene. D genes are given only for firm matches. Clone size is not always given. Where it is, it says once, few, many or a class for expanded clones.

CASSEKGTADQPQHF	TGTGCCAGCAGTGAAAAGGGGACAGCGGATCAGCCCCAGCATTTT	-	TRBV6-1	TRBJ1-5	TRBD1
CASSIRTGELFF	TGTGCCAGTAGTATCCGCACCGGGGAGCTGTTTTTT	-	TRBV19	TRBJ2-2	-
CASSSQGLNTEAFF	TGTGCCAGCAGTTCACAGGGGTTGAACACTGAAGCTTTCTTT	-	TRBV27	TRBJ1-1	TRBD1
CASSPAGGLPETQYF	TGCGCCAGCAGCCCGGCTGGCGGCCTCCCAGAGACCCAGTACTTC	-	TRBV5-1	TRBJ2-5	-
CASSYRTSTYEQYF	TGTGCCAGCTCATACAGGACTAGTACCTACGAGCAGTACTTC	-	TRBV18	TRBJ2-7	TRBD2
CASSFEGGTDTQYF	TGTGCCAGTAGTTTTGAGGGCGGCACAGATACGCAGTATTTT	-	TRBV19	TRBJ2-3	-
CASSAGLAGPRETQYF	TGTGCCAGCAGCGCCGGACTAGCGGGCCCCCGGGAGACCCAGTACTTC	-	TRBV5-5	TRBJ2-5	TRBD2
CASREGPYEQYF	TGTGCCAGCAGAGAAGGGCCCTACGAGCAGTACTTC	-	TRBV6-1	TRBJ2-7	-
CASSSRATGANEKLFF	TGCGCCAGCAGCTCAAGAGCGACAGGGGCTAATGAAAAACTGTTTTTT	-	TRBV5-1	TRBJ1-4	TRBD1
CASSLAPRYEQFF	TGTGCCAGCAGCTTAGCGCCGAGGTATGAGCAGTTCTTC	few	TRBV7-2	TRBJ2-1	-
CASSQDIAGGPGETQYF	TGTGCCAGCAGCCAAGATATAGCGGGGGGGCCGGGGGAGACCCAGTACTTC	-	TRBV3-1/TRBV3-2	TRBJ2-5	TRBD2
CASSGTGFYSNQPQHF	TGTGCCAGCAGTGGGACAGGCTTTTATAGCAATCAGCCCCAGCATTTT	-	TRBV6-1	TRBJ1-5	TRBD1
CASDSGSHYGYTF	TGTGCCAGTGACAGCGGGTCCCACTATGGCTACACCTTC	-	TRBV19	TRBJ1-2	-
CASSHIVLSQETQYF	TGTGCCAGCAGCCATATAGTCCTTAGTCAAGAGACCCAGTACTTC	-	TRBV7-6	TRBJ2-5	-
CAISESSAGIGELFF	TGTGCCATCAGTGAGTCATCTGCGGGAATCGGGGAGCTGTTTTTT	-	TRBV10-3	TRBJ2-2	-
CASSSRPNSEAFF	TGTGCCAGCAGTTCGCGGCCGAATTCTGAAGCTTTCTTT	-	TRBV6-6	TRBJ1-1	-
CASSQDPRTGSETQYF	TGTGCCAGCAGCCAAGACCCCCGGACAGGGTCGGAGACCCAGTACTTC	-	TRBV14	TRBJ2-5	TRBD1
CSIRDRNQPQHF	TGCAGCATCCGGGACAGGAATCAGCCCCAGCATTTT	-	TRBV29-1	TRBJ1-5	TRBD1
CASSFSDRTDTQYF	TGTGCCAGCAGTTTTAGCGATCGCACAGATACGCAGTATTTT	-	TRBV28	TRBJ2-3	-
CASSPLGQVITGELFF	TGTGCCAGCTCACCACTGGGACAGGTGATCACCGGGGAGCTGTTTTTT	-	TRBV18	TRBJ2-2	TRBD1
CATSRQGFNQPQHF	TGTGCCACCAGCAGACAGGGGTTCAATCAGCCCCAGCATTTT	few	TRBV15	TRBJ1-5	-
CASSEYMQGFYEQYF	TGTGCCAGCAGTGAATATATGCAGGGTTTCTACGAGCAGTACTTC	-	TRBV25-1	TRBJ2-7	-
CASSSPGTSGGASYNEQFF	TGCGCCAGCAGCTCCCCCGGGACTAGCGGGGGGGCCTCCTACAATGAGCAGTTCTTC	-	TRBV5-1	TRBJ2-1	TRBD2
CASSYHPVWDTQYF	TGTGCCAGCAGTTACCACCCAGTGTGGGATACGCAGTATTTT	-	TRBV6-2/TRBV6-3	TRBJ2-3	-
CASSVTPSSGTPSYNEQFF	TGTGCCAGCAGCGTCACCCCCTCTTCCGGGACACCCTCCTACAATGAGCAGTTCTTC	-	TRBV9	TRBJ2-1	-
CASTGQGYGYTF	TGTGCCAGCACGGGACAGGGATATGGCTACACCTTC	-	TRBV2	TRBJ1-2	TRBD1
CASSSNNRGAGANVLTF	TGTGCCAGCAGCTCTAACAACAGGGGGGCTGGGGCCAACGTCCTGACTTTC	-	TRBV5-8	TRBJ2-6	TRBD1
CASSRFRLAGNMINEQFF	TGTGCCAGCAGCCGATTCAGACTAGCGGGGAATATGATCAATGAGCAGTTCTTC	-	TRBV11-2	TRBJ2-1	TRBD2
CASSSPANYGYTF	TGTGCCAGCAGCTCGCCAGCTAACTATGGCTACACCTTC	-	TRBV11-1	TRBJ1-2	-
CASSWDSTPLHF	TGTGCCAGCAGTTGGGACAGCACACCCCTCCACTTT	once	TRBV6-6	TRBJ1-6	TRBD1
CASSPRLRTGGFKSYNSPLHF	TGTGCCAGCAGCCCCCGTCTGCGGACAGGGGGCTTTAAATCGTATAATTCACCCCTCCACTTT	-	TRBV4-2	TRBJ1-6	TRBD1
CASSLVSLYEQYF	TGTGCCAGCAGTTTGGTTAGTCTCTACGAGCAGTACTTC	-	TRBV28	TRBJ2-7	-
CASSVVAGEGTEAFF	TGCGCCAGCAGCGTCGTCGCCGGGGAGGGCACTGAAGCTTTCTTT	-	TRBV5-1	TRBJ1-1	-
CASRPGTGDTQYF	TGTGCCAGCAGACCTGGGACAGGAGATACGCAGTATTTT	-	TRBV27	TRBJ2-3	TRBD1
CASSSDGTGNTIYF	TGTGCCAGCAGTTCTGACGGGACTGGAAACACCATATATTTT	-	TRBV6-1	TRBJ1-3	-
CASSLRRDSRSGANVLTF	TGTGCCAGCTCACTCAGGCGGGACTCAAGATCTGGGGCCAACGTCCTGACTTTC	-	TRBV18	TRBJ2-6	-
CASSEARGGEVARIYGYTF	TGTGCCAGCAGTGAAGCTCGAGGGGGCGAGGTCGCGCGGATATATGGCTACACCTTC	-	TRBV6-1	TRBJ1-2	TRBD1
CASSQDRTRTAETQYF	TGCGCCAGCAGCCAAGATAGGACACGGACGGCAGAGACCCAGTACTTC	-	TRBV4-1	TRBJ2-5	-
CASRWGGGNEQFF	TGTGCCAGCAGGTGGGGGGGTGGAAATGAGCAGTTCTTC	-	TRBV6-5	TRBJ2-1	TRBD2
CASSAQPTGVGEKLFF	TGCGCCAGCAGCGCACAGCCGACAGGGGTGGGTGAAAAACTGTTTTTT	once	TRBV5-1	TRBJ1-4	TRBD1
CASSQTGTGDYEQYF	TGCGCCAGCAGCCAAACCGGGACAGGGGATTACGAGCAGTACTTC	once	TRBV4-1	TRBJ2-7	TRBD1
CATSDPGQGIGTQYF	TGTGCCACCAGTGATCCGGGACAGGGTATTGGGACCCAGTACTTC	-	TRBV24-1	TRBJ2-5	TRBD1
CASSLAGLAGGTEQFF	TGTGCCAGCAGCTTGGCCGGTCTAGCGGGGGGGACTGAGCAGTTCTTC	-	TRBV5-5	TRBJ2-1	TRBD2
CASSLPGVYNEQFF	TGTGCCAGCAGCTTACCGGGGGTTTACAATGAGCAGTTCTTC	-	TRBV5-6	TRBJ2-1	-
CASSWGQGAATEAFF	TGCGCCAGCAGCTGGGGACAGGGGGCGGCCACTGAAGCTTTCTTT	-	TRBV5-1	TRBJ1-1	TRBD1